A single sample is the source of the 16 T cell receptor beta chains below, sequenced in a study of T cell clonotyping in hematopoietic cell transplantation. The repertoire was sequenced with immunoSEQ multiplex PCR; TCRdb's copy has only in-frame clones and lacks some. The sample records about 8,000 clones, approximately 94% being singletons. The sequenced sample was peripheral blood mononuclear cells, obtained 30 days after allogeneic stem cell transplant. The receptors come from a male patient between 55 and 70 years old who had an allogeneic stem cell transplant from an unrelated donor, so T cells may come from the graft donor. Some clones in this sample may be carry-over from other donors' samples.

The chain joins TRBV18 to TRBJ1-4, with 7 bases aligning to TRBD1. This CDR3 is built from 16 residues. V shed 3 bases and J 3 bases; nucleotides not matched to a gene: 7. Germline assignment: CDR1 KGHSH and CDR2 LQKENI. The CDR3 sequence: CASSPRSGGPNEKLFF. For the CDR3, the DNA is TGTGCCAGCTCACCCCGGTCAGGGGGACCTAATGAAAAACTGTTTTTT. The full variable domain, completed using reference TRBV18 and TRBJ1-4, is NAGVMQNPRHLVRRRGQEARLRCSPMKGHSHVYWYRQLPEEGLKFMVYLQKENIIDESGMPKERFSAEFPKEGPSILRIQQVVRGDSAAYFCASSPRSGGPNEKLFFGSGTQLSVL.

This chain uses TRBV27 with TRBJ2-7; tentatively, D is TRBD1 or TRBD2 (6 bases each). This CDR3 region has 16 residues. The V gene lost 6 bases and the J gene lost 2 bases, with 20 bases spanning the gap. Germline V lookup: CDR1 MNHEY, CDR2 SMNVEV (reference sequence). The chain's CDR3 is CASRSLGGGSAYEQYF. The CDR3 DNA is TGTGCCAGCAGGTCCCTTGGAGGGGGATCCGCCTACGAGCAGTACTTC.

The V call is TRBV4-3, the J call TRBJ1-3, with a weak D call TRBD1 (5 bases). Germline V gene sequence: CDR1 LGHNA, CDR2 YSLEER. V lost 2 bases, J lost 9 bases, and 23 bases lay in between. The CDR3 totals 17 residues. Here the CDR3 reads CASSQLSGTLYRSTIYF. The CDR3 nucleotides read TGCGCCAGCAGCCAACTTTCCGGGACCCTTTATCGGAGCACCATATATTTT.

CDR3 in amino acids: CAISETRLGDTQYF. The DNA for the CDR3 is TGTGCCATCAGTGAGACCCGACTTGGAGATACGCAGTATTTT. V usage is TRBV10-3 and J usage is TRBJ2-3; D not certain. The V gene's germline CDR1 is ENHRY and CDR2 SYGVKD. V was shortened by 2 bases and J by 5 bases, with 11 bases between the two germline ends. The length of the CDR3 is 14 residues.

The chain recombines TRBV7-2 with TRBJ2-3; 8 bases are shared with TRBD1. The CDR3 spans 17 residues. The V gene's germline CDR1 is SGHTA and CDR2 FQGNSA. V shed 5 bases, J shed 6 bases, and the junction held 16 bases outside the gene matches. The CDR3 region has the DNA TGTGCCAGCAGCCTAAGCTTTAGGGCAGGGGGCGCGGATACGCAGTATTTT. Its translation: CASSLSFRAGGADTQYF. Filled out from reference TRBV7-2 and TRBJ2-3, the complete variable domain reads GAGVSQSPSNKVTEKGKDVELRCDPISGHTALYWYRQSLGQGLEFLIYFQGNSAPDKSGLPSDRFSAERTGGSVSTLTIQRTQQEDSAVYLCASSLSFRAGGADTQYFGPGTRLTVL.

The rearrangement uses TRBV5-1 and TRBJ2-7, with 9 bases that match TRBD1. V lost 3 bases, J lost 4 bases, and 11 bases stayed unmatched. This CDR3 is built from 16 residues. Germline CDR1 reads SGHRS; CDR2 reads YFSETQ. In DNA form, the CDR3 reads TGCGCCAGCAGCTGGGGAACAGGGGGCTTTGGGTACGAGCAGTACTTC. Translating it yields CASSWGTGGFGYEQYF.

With regard to this clone: At one end, the junction sequence differs from germline, possibly due to a read error. V and J are TRBV2 and TRBJ2-3; the D is unclear. CDR1 SNHLY and CDR2 FYNNEI come from the germline V gene. The CDR3 runs 11 residues. The CDR3 nucleotides are TGTGCCAGCAGTGAATTGGCCCGTCCCGGTTTT. The encoded protein is CASSELARPGF.

The chain couples TRBV2 to TRBJ2-6; D is ambiguous. The length of the CDR3 is 16 residues. Germline CDR1 SNHLY, CDR2 FYNNEI. The V gene lost 4 bases and the J gene lost 3 bases, with 13 bases spanning the gap. CDR3 loop: CASSVGPLGGANVLTF. The DNA for the CDR3 is TGTGCCAGCAGTGTTGGTCCCTTGGGTGGGGCCAACGTCCTGACTTTC.

The V call is TRBV11-1, the J call TRBJ1-1; D possibly corresponds to TRBD1 (6 bases). The germline gives CDR1 SGHAT, CDR2 FQDESV (reference sequence). The CDR3 loop spans 14 amino acids. V was cut by 3 bases and J by 1 base, with 9 bases left in between. In DNA, the CDR3 is TGTGCCAGCAGCTTGACACAGGGGAACACTGAAGCTTTCTTT. It yields the protein CASSLTQGNTEAFF.

CDR3 amino acids: CASRTSGRWNEQFF. The CDR3 DNA follows: TGCGCCAGCCGGACTAGCGGGAGGTGGAATGAGCAGTTCTTC. This chain connects TRBV5-1 to TRBJ2-1; 14 bases fit TRBD2. Trimming at V came to 7 bases and at J to 7 bases, leaving 4 bases not matched to a gene. The CDR3 is made up of 14 amino acids. Germline V gives CDR1 SGHRS, CDR2 YFSETQ.

This chain uses TRBV11-3 with TRBJ2-5, with TRBD2 matching 11 bases. The germline V gene encodes CDR1 SGHNT and CDR2 YENEEA. The V segment lost 5 bases and the J segment 5 bases; nucleotides outside the gene matches: 7. This CDR3 has 15 residues. CDR3 sequence (DNA): TGTGCCAGCAGCATGACTAGCGGGGCGGGGGAGACCCAGTACTTC. Residues: CASSMTSGAGETQYF. The variable domain in full, with the rest retrieved from reference TRBV11-3 and TRBJ2-5, is EAGVVQSPRYKIIEKKQPVAFWCNPISGHNTLYWYLQNLGQGPELLIRYENEEAVDDSQLPKDRFSAERLKGVDSTLKIQPAELGDSAVYLCASSMTSGAGETQYFGPGTRLLVL.

This sequence joins TRBV5-4 and TRBJ1-1; no reliable D call. Germline CDR1 and CDR2: SGHNT and YYREEE (reference sequence). This CDR3 comprises 16 residues. V gave up 0 bases and J gave up 4 bases, with 16 bases separating them. In DNA form, the CDR3 reads TGTGCCAGCAGCTTGGTATCCGGGAGAGAGGGCACTGAAGCTTTCTTT. It translates to CASSLVSGREGTEAFF.

The genes are TRBV7-6 and TRBJ2-7, with 8 bases matching TRBD2. The germline CDR1 and CDR2 sequences are SGHVS and FNYEAQ. J gave up 0 bases and V 3 bases, and 10 bases lay outside the gene matches. The CDR3 loop spans 17 amino acids. In DNA, the CDR3 is TGTGCCAGCAGCTTGGCGTCTACTAGCGGACGCTCCTACGAGCAGTACTTC. This codes for CASSLASTSGRSYEQYF.

The chain has TRBV2 and TRBJ2-7; 9 bases are a match to TRBD1. V lost 9 bases and J lost 6; bases outside the gene matches: 3. The CDR3 has 11 residues. Germline loops: CDR1 SNHLY, CDR2 FYNNEI. CDR3 protein: CARGQGLEQYF. Written as DNA, the CDR3 is TGTGCCAGGGGACAGGGACTCGAGCAGTACTTC.

The chain combines TRBV7-7 with TRBJ2-5; D is possibly TRBD2 (5 bases). This CDR3 is built from 16 residues. From germline, CDR1 is SSHAT and CDR2 FNYEAQ (reference sequence). V lost 5 bases and J 5 bases, leaving 21 bases between the germline ends. The CDR3 nucleotides are TGTGCCAGCAGCCCCGGCCGACTAAAAGGAGTCGAGACCCAGTACTTC. It encodes CASSPGRLKGVETQYF.

The chain carries TRBV25-1 and TRBJ2-7; 9 bases are a match to TRBD1. With V trimmed by 4 bases and J by 4 bases, 8 bases remained unmatched. This CDR3 is 15 amino acids long. Germline V gene lookup returns CDR1 MGHDK and CDR2 SYGVNS. As DNA, the CDR3 is TGTGCCAGCAGTGGGGGACAGGGTTATTCTTACGAGCAGTACTTC. This encodes CASSGGQGYSYEQYF.